A selection of T cell receptor beta chains follows, all from one sample in a study of a mutant IDH1 vaccine in newly diagnosed glioma. Sequencing used immunoSEQ multiplex PCR; TCRdb keeps in-frame clones, though not all of them. The sample has about 98,000 clones; around 90% are singletons. Sequencing used PBMCs, obtained from a glioma patient treated with radiotherapy, temozolomide or both. These receptors originate from a woman aged 45-60 years with glioma. CDR3s include the opening cysteine and the closing phenylalanine or tryptophan. Fields, in order: D gene, clone size, V gene, J gene, CDR3 DNA, CDR3 protein. A D gene is named only where the DNA matches it firmly. Rows give clone size only sometimes, using once, few, many, or a class for an expanded clone.

.	.	TRBV28	TRBJ1-4	TGTGCCAGCAGTTCCGCAACTAATGAAAAACTGTTTTTT	CASSSATNEKLFF
.	few	TRBV5-1	TRBJ2-7	TGCGCCAGCAGCTTTTTATTTACAGGGAACGAGCAGTACTTC	CASSFLFTGNEQYF
TRBD2	.	TRBV27	TRBJ2-3	TGTGCCAGCAGTTTATCGCCGGGACTAGCGGCAGATACGCAGTATTTT	CASSLSPGLAADTQYF
TRBD1	.	TRBV6-5	TRBJ1-1	TGTGCCAGCAGTTATTCACAGGGGAGCACTGAAGCTTTCTTT	CASSYSQGSTEAFF
TRBD2	.	TRBV11-2	TRBJ2-7	TGTGCCAGCAGCCCGCGGCGGGAGGGAGGCTACGAGCAGTACTTC	CASSPRREGGYEQYF
.	.	TRBV28	TRBJ1-4	TGTGCCAGCAGTTTTTCAGGAGCAACTAATGAAAAACTGTTTTTT	CASSFSGATNEKLFF
.	once	TRBV6-5	TRBJ2-5	TGTGCCAGCAGCGCTAGTCGGGAGACCCAGTACTTC	CASSASRETQYF
TRBD1	.	TRBV27	TRBJ1-2	TGTGCCAGCAGTTTAGGGGCAGGGGGCGACTATGGCTACACCTTC	CASSLGAGGDYGYTF
TRBD2	.	TRBV9	TRBJ2-1	TGTGCCAGCAGCGTAACCGGGACTAGCGTCGATGAGCAGTTCTTC	CASSVTGTSVDEQFF
.	.	TRBV27	TRBJ1-2	TGTGCCAGCAGTTTATACGGAAGGGGCTACACCTTC	CASSLYGRGYTF
TRBD1	few	TRBV9	TRBJ1-1	TGTGCCAGCAGCGCATGGGACAGGCCCACTGAAGCTTTCTTT	CASSAWDRPTEAFF
.	.	TRBV27	TRBJ2-7	TGTGCCAGCAGTCCGCGCCTAGCAGCCCCTTCCACCACGCGGCCGTACTTC	CASSPRLAAPSTTRPYF
.	.	TRBV10-3	TRBJ2-5	TGTGCCATCAGTGAACGCGGGATGAGAGAGACCCAGTACTTC	CAISERGMRETQYF
.	.	TRBV7-3	TRBJ1-2	TGTGCCAGCAGCCTAAGGCGGGGGGTGAGGTACACCTTC	CASSLRRGVRYTF
.	.	TRBV5-1	TRBJ2-7	TGCGCCAGCAGCCAACTTTACGGCCTCACTGGGGAGCAGTACTTC	CASSQLYGLTGEQYF
.	.	TRBV15	TRBJ1-1	TGTGCCACCACTATGGATCTTATGAACACTGAAGCTTTCTTT	CATTMDLMNTEAFF
.	.	TRBV5-6	TRBJ2-5	TGTGCCAGCAGCTTGATAGAATCCCAAGAGACCCAGTACTTC	CASSLIESQETQYF
.	.	TRBV6-5	TRBJ1-1	TGTGCCAGCAGCCCTAACGGGGGTCGAACTGAAGCTTTCTTT	CASSPNGGRTEAFF
.	.	TRBV6-5	TRBJ2-7	TGTGCCAGCAGTTTGGACATGGCGATCTCCTACGAGCAGTACTTC	CASSLDMAISYEQYF
.	once	TRBV9	TRBJ2-2	TGTGCCAGCAGCGAGGGACCGAACACCGGGGAGCTGTTTTTT	CASSEGPNTGELFF
TRBD1	.	TRBV9	TRBJ2-7	TGTGCCAGCAGTGAAGGGACAGGGGCAGCGTACGAGCAGTACTTC	CASSEGTGAAYEQYF
.	.	TRBV5-6	TRBJ1-4	TGTGCCAGCAGCTTGGTTTCGTCGGGGTCTGAAAAACTGTTTTTT	CASSLVSSGSEKLFF
TRBD2	.	TRBV7-9	TRBJ2-2	TGTGCCAGCAGCCCCCTGGAGATCTGGGGGGGCACCGGGGAGCTGTTTTTT	CASSPLEIWGGTGELFF
.	.	TRBV28	TRBJ2-5	TGTGCCAGCTCCCCCCGGGTAAGAGAGACCCAGTACTTC	CASSPRVRETQYF
TRBD1	.	TRBV9	TRBJ2-7	TGTGCCAGCAGCGTAGGACAGGGCCTTTACGAGCAGTACTTC	CASSVGQGLYEQYF
.	.	TRBV28	TRBJ1-1	TGTGCCAGCAGTTTATCCAACACTGAAGCTTTCTTT	CASSLSNTEAFF
.	few	TRBV2	TRBJ2-7	TGTGCCAGCAACTTCCGGGACTTTTACGAGCAGTACTTC	CASNFRDFYEQYF
.	.	TRBV30	TRBJ2-1	TGTGCCTGGAGTCTACAGGGAGATGAGCAGTTCTTC	CAWSLQGDEQFF
TRBD2	.	TRBV4-2	TRBJ2-5	TGTGCCAGCAGCCCCCTCGGGGGGGGTGGCGAGGAGACCCAGTACTTC	CASSPLGGGGEETQYF
.	.	TRBV30	TRBJ2-7	TGTGCCTGGAAGCAGGGTGCCTCCTACGAGCAGTACTTC	CAWKQGASYEQYF
.	once	TRBV19	TRBJ2-3	TGTGCCAGTAGTATCACAGAAGGTGCGCAGTATTTT	CASSITEGAQYF
.	.	TRBV9	TRBJ2-2	TGTGCCAGCAGCGTAGGTCCGCTCCCAAACACCGGGGAGCTGTTTTTT	CASSVGPLPNTGELFF
.	.	TRBV10-3	TRBJ2-3	TGTGCCGCCCGGGGGGCCGAGCGCACAGATACGCAGTATTTT	CAARGAERTDTQYF
TRBD1	.	TRBV5-1	TRBJ2-2	TGCGCCAGCAGCTTGGCAGGGGGCGAAGAGGAGCTGTTTTTT	CASSLAGGEEELFF
TRBD2	.	TRBV7-2	TRBJ2-3	TGTGCCAGCAGCTCCTTTGGCGGGAGGGCCGGAACAGATACGCAGTATTTT	CASSSFGGRAGTDTQYF
.	.	TRBV5-4	TRBJ2-2	TGTGCCAGCAGCTCGGACGGTGGGAACACCGGGGAGCTGTTTTTT	CASSSDGGNTGELFF